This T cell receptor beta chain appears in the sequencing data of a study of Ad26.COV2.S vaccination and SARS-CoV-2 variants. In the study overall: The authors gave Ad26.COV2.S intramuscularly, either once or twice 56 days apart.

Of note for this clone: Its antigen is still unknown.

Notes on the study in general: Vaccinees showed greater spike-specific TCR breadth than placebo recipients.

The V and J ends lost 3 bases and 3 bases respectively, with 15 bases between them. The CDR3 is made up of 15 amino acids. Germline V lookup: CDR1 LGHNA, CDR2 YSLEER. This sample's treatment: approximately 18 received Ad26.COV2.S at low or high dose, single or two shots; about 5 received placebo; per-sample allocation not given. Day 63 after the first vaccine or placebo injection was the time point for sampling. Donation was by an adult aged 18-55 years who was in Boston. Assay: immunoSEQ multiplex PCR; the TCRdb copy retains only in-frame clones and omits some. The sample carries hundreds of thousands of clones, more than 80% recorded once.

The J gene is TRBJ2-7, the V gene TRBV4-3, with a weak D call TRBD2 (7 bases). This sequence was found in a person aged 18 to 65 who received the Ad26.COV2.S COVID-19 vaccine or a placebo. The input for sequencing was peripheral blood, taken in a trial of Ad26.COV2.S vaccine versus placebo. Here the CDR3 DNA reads TGCGCCAGCAGCCAGGACCGGGGGGCGAGCTACGAGCAGTACTTC. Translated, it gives CASSQDRGASYEQYF.